This T cell receptor (beta chain) derives from a study of T-cell reconstitution after alpha-beta-depleted transplantation in children. The CDR3 has 17 amino acids. The germline gives CDR1 MGHRA, CDR2 YSYEKL. Deletions cut 0 bases from V and 4 bases from J, with 18 bases between. Unique molecular identifiers featured in how the TCRbeta library was prepared. TCRdb ran MiXCR on the PCR reads and lists one entry per CDR3 protein. The table lists 900,000 or so distinct CDR3 sequences, roughly 15% of them singletons. This chain joins TRBV4-1 and TRBJ1-2; no firm D call. The TCR was taken from a male patient between 10 and 17 years old who had a stem cell transplant for acute lymphoblastic leukemia, so the T cells may come from the graft donor. Material: PBMCs, mostly from graft donor cells, obtained 360 days after TCRalphabeta/CD19-depleted stem cell transplant. DNA for the CDR3: TGCGCCAGCAGCCAAGATCGGGCAGCAGTTCTCGTCTATGGCTACACCTTC. This translates into CASSQDRAAVLVYGYTF.